The clone carrying this TCR beta chain has only one observation. Its cognate antigen is unknown. J gave up 4 bases and V 3 bases, and 6 bases lay outside the gene matches. Germline V CDR1 and CDR2: KGHSH, LQKENI. The CDR3 has 15 amino acids. Generated by immunoSEQ multiplex PCR, the TCRdb table keeps only in-frame clones and is missing some. Of over 85,000 clones listed, under 95% are singletons. This entry comes from a study of T cell responses to AZD1222 COVID-19 vaccine. Study-wide findings and caveats: Vaccine-related CD4 TCRs covered spike, predominating at 160-218 and 743-854. Once two AZD1222 doses were given, Spike-specific TCR breadth and depth went up. The donors showed a predominance of white British ancestry and of females, with possible underestimation of clonal diversity. Repertoires were collected only later (after the peak T cell response had occurred).

The sequences come from peripheral blood, collected on day 0 of AZD1222 vaccination. The origin of this receptor is an adult in good health. The chain carries TRBV18 and TRBJ2-5, with 9 bases lining up with TRBD2. In DNA form, the CDR3 reads TGTGCCAGCTCACCGGGAGCGGGGGGTCCAGAGACCCAGTACTTC. This encodes CASSPGAGGPETQYF.